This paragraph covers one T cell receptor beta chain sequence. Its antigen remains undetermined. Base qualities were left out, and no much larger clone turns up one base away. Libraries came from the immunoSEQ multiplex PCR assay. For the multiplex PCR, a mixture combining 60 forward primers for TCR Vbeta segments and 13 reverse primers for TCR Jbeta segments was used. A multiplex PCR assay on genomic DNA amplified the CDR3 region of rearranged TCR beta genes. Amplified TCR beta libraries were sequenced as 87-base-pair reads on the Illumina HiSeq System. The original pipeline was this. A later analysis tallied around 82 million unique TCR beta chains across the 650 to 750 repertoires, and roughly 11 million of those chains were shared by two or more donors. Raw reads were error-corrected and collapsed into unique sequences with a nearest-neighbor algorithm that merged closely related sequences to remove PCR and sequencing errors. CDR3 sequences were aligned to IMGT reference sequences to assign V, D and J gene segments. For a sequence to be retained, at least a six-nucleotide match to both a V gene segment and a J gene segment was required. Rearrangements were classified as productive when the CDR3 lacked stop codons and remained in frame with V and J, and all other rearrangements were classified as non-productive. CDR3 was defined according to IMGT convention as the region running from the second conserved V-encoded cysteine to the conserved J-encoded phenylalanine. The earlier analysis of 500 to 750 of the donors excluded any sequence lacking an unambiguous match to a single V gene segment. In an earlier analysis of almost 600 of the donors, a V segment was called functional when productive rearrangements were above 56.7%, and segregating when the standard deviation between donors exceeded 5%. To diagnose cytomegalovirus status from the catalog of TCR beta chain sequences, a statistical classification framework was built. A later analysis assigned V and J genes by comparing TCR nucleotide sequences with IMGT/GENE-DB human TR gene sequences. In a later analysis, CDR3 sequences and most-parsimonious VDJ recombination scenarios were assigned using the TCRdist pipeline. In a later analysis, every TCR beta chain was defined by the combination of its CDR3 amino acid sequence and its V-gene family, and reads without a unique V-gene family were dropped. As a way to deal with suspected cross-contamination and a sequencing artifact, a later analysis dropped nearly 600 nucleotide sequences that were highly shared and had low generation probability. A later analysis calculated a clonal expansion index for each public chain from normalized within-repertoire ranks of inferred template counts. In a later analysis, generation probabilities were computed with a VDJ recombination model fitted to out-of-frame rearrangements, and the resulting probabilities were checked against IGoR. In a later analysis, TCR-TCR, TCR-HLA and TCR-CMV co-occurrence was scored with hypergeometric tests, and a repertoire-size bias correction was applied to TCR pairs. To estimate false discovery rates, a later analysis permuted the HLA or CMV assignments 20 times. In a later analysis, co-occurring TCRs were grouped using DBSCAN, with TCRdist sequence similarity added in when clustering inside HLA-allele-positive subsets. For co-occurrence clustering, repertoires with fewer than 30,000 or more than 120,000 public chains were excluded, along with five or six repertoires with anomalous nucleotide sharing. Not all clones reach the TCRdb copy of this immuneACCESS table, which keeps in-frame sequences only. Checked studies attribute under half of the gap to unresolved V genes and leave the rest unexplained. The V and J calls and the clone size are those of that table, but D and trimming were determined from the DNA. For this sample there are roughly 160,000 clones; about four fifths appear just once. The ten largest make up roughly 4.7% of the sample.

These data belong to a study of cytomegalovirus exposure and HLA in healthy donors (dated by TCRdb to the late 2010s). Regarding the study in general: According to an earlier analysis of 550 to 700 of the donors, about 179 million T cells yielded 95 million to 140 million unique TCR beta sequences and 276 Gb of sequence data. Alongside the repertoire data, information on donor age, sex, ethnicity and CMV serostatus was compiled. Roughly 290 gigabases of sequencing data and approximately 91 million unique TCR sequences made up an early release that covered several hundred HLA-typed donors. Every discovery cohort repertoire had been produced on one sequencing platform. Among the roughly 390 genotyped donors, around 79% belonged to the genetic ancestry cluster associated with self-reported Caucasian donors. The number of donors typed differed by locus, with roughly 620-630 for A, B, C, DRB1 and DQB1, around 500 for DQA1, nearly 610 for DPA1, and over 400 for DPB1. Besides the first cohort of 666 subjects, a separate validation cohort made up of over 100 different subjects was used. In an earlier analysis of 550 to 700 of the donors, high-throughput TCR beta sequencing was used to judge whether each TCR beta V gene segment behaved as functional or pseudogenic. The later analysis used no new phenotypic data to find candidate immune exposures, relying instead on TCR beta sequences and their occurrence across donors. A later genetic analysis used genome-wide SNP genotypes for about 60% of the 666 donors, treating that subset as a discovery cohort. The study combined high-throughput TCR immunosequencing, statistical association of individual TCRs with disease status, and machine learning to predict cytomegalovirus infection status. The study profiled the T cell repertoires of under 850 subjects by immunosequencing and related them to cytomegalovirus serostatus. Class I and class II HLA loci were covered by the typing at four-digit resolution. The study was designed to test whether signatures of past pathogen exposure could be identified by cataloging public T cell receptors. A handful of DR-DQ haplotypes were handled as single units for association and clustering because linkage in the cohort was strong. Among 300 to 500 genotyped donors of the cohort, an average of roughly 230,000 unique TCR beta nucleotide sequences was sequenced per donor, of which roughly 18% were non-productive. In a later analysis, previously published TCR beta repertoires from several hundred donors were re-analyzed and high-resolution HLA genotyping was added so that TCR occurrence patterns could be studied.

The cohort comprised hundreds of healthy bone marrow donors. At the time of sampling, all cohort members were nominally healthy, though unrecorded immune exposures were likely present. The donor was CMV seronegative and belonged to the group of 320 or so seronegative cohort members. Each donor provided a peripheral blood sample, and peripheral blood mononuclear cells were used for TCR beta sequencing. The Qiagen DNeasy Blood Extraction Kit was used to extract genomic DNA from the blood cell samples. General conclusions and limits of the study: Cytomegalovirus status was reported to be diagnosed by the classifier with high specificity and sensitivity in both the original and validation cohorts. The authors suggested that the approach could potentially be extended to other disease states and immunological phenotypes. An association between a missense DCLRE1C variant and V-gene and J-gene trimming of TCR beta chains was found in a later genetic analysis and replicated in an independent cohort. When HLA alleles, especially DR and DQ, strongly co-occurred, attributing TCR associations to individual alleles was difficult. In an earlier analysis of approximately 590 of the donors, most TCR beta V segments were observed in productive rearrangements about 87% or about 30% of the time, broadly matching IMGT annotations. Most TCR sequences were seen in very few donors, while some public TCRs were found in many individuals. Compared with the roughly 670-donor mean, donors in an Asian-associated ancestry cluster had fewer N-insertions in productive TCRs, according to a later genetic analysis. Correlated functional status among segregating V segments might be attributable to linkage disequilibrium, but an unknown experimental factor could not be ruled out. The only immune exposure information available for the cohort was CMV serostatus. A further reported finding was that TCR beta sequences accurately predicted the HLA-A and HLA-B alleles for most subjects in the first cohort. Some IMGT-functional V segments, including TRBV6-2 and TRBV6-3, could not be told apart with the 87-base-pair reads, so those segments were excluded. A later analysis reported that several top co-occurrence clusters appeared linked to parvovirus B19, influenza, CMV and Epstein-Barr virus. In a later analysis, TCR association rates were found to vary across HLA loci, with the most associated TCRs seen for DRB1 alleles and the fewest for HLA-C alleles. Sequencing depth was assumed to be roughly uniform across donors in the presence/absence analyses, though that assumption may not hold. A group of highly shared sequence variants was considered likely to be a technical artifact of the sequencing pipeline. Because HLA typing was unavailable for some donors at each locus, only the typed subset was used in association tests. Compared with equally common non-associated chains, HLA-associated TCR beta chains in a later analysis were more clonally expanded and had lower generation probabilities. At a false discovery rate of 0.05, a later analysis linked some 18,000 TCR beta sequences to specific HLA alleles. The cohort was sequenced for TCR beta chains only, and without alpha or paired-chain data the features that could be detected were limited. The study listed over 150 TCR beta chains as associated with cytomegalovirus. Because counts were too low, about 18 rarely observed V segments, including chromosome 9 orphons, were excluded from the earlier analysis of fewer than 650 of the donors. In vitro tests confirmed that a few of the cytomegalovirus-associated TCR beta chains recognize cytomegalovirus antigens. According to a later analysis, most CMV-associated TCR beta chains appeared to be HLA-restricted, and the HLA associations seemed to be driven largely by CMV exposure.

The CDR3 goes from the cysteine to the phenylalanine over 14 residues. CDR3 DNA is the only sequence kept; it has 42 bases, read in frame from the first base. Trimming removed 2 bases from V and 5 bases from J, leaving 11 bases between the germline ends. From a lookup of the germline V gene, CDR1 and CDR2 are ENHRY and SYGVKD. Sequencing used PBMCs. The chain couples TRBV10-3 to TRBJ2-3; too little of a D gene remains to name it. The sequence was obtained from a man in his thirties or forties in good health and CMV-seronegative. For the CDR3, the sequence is CAISEQALGDTQYF. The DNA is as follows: TGTGCCATCAGTGAGCAGGCGCTCGGAGATACGCAGTATTTT.